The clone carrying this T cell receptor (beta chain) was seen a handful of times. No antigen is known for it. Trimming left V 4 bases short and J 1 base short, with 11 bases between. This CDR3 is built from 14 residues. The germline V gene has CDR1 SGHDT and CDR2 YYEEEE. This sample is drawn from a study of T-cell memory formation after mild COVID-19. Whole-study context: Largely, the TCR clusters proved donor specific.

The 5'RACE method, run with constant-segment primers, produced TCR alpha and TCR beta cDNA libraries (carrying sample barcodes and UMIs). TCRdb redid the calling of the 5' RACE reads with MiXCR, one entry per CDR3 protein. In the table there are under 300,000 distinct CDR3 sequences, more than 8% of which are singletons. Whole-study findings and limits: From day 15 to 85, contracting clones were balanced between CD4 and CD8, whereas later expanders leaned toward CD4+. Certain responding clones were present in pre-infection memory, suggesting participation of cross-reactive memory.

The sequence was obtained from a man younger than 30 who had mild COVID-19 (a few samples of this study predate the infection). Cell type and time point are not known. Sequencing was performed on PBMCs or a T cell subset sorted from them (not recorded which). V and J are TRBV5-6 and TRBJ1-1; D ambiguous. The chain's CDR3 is CASSPGRRNTEAFF. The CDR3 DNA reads TGTGCCAGCAGCCCGGGCAGGAGGAACACTGAAGCTTTCTTT. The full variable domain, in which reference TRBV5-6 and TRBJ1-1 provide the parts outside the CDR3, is DAGVTQSPTHLIKTRGQQVTLRCSPKSGHDTVSWYQQALGQGPQFIFQYYEEEERQRGNFPDRFSGHQFPNYSSELNVNALLLGDSALYLCASSPGRRNTEAFFGQGTRLTVV.